The 30 T cell receptor beta chains reported below all come from one sample, sequenced in a study of cytomegalovirus exposure and HLA in healthy donors. Sequencing was performed with immunoSEQ multiplex PCR; in TCRdb, only in-frame clones are kept and a portion is missing. The data hold 200,000 to 250,000 clones, with more than 75% observed a single time. The sequencing input was PBMCs. The receptors here all came from a woman younger than 30 in good health and CMV-seropositive.

This chain uses TRBV28 with TRBJ1-2; 8 positions agree with TRBD1. Germline trimming cut 6 bases from V and 0 bases from J; bases unmatched to any gene: 6. The CDR3 extends over 15 amino acids. The germline CDR1 and CDR2 sequences are MDHEN and SYDVKM. CDR3 sequence: CASRSLTGANYGYTF. CDR3 bases: TGTGCCAGCAGATCACTGACAGGGGCTAACTATGGCTACACCTTC.

Remarks on this clone: A junction end diverges from the germline sequence, so it may reflect a read error. The chain combines TRBV15 with TRBJ2-3; D is possibly TRBD2 (6 bases). The CDR3 runs 11 residues. CDR1 and CDR2 from the germline V gene are LNHNV and YYDKDF (reference sequence). CDR3 sequence: CATNRGDTQYF. As DNA, the CDR3 is TGTGCAACCAATCGGGGGGATACGCAGTATTTT.

V usage is TRBV27 and J usage is TRBJ2-2; 7 bases agree with TRBD1. CDR1 and CDR2 (germline): MNHEY, SMNVEV (reference sequence). The V segment lost 4 bases and the J segment 4 bases; nucleotides outside the gene matches: 6. The CDR3 has 15 residues. This CDR3 reads CASSYGTGVTGELFF. The CDR3 DNA sequence: TGTGCCAGCAGTTATGGAACAGGGGTCACCGGGGAGCTGTTTTTT.

This chain joins TRBV10-2 and TRBJ1-2, with 9 bases that match TRBD1. CDR1 and CDR2 from the germline V gene are WSHSY and SAAADI. V trimming: 5 bases; J trimming: 7 bases; junction bases outside the gene matches: 5. The CDR3 is 13 amino acids. The CDR3 DNA follows: TGCGCCAGCAGTTCACAGGGGGCGGGTGGCTACACCTTC. This translates into CASSSQGAGGYTF.

With respect to this clone: The sample holds other DNA sequences that translate to the same CDR3. V usage is TRBV5-1 and J usage is TRBJ1-3; D gene uncertain. Trimming left V 4 bases short and J 0 bases short, with 11 bases between. Germline V gene lookup returns CDR1 SGHRS and CDR2 YFSETQ. The CDR3 runs to 15 residues. This chain's CDR3 is CASSLGRSSGNTIYF. As DNA, the CDR3 is TGCGCCAGCAGCCTCGGTCGAAGCTCTGGAAACACCATATATTTT.

The genes are TRBV5-4 and TRBJ1-2; possible D gene TRBD1, 6 bases. Germline V CDR1 and CDR2: SGHNT, YYREEE (reference sequence). V was cut by 3 bases and J by 7 bases, with 19 bases left in between. The CDR3 sequence is 15 residues long. The CDR3 loop reads CASSSAQTGPSGYTF. The CDR3 region has the DNA TGTGCCAGCAGCTCGGCGCAGACAGGTCCCAGTGGCTACACCTTC.

The genes are TRBV28 and TRBJ1-2; 9 bases are a match to TRBD1. The CDR3 is 16 residues long. Trimming at V came to 6 bases and at J to 6 bases, leaving 14 bases not matched to a gene. CDR1 is MDHEN, CDR2 SYDVKM, per germline. The CDR3 nucleotides are TGTGCCAGCAGCCCACTCCCCGGGACAGGGTATAATGGCTACACCTTC. Translating it yields CASSPLPGTGYNGYTF.

J is TRBJ1-5 and V is TRBV19; no firm D call. The CDR3 has 16 amino acids. The germline V and J ends were trimmed by 7 bases and 3 bases, with 19 bases remaining between them. The germline CDR1 and CDR2 sequences are LNHDA and SQIVND (reference sequence). Here the CDR3 reads CASMELLTRSNQPQHF. The DNA of the CDR3 is TGTGCCAGTATGGAGCTATTAACGAGGTCCAATCAGCCCCAGCATTTT.

The CDR3 protein is CASSQVERGPSNGYTF. CDR3 DNA sequence: TGTGCCAGCAGCCAAGTAGAAAGGGGCCCCTCCAATGGCTACACCTTC. The chain has TRBV4-2 and TRBJ1-2; the D gene is possibly TRBD1 (5 bases). The CDR3 sequence is 16 residues long. CDR1 LGHNA and CDR2 YNFKEQ come from the germline V gene. V was cut by 1 base and J by 6 bases, with 18 bases left in between.

The chain is built from TRBV13 and TRBJ1-2; D gene unclear. Germline-derived CDR1 and CDR2 are PRHDT and FYEKMQ (reference sequence). V lost 0 bases to trimming and J lost 4 bases, with 12 bases between them. The CDR3 covers 15 residues. CDR3 residues: CASSLGTREGYGYTF. In nucleotides, the CDR3 is TGTGCCAGCAGCTTAGGGACAAGAGAGGGCTATGGCTACACCTTC.

CDR3 protein: CASSTVPGQGYEQYF. CDR3 nucleotides: TGTGCCAGCAGCACTGTCCCTGGACAGGGATACGAGCAGTACTTC. The J gene is TRBJ2-7, the V gene TRBV9; 8 nucleotides agree with TRBD1. From germline, CDR1 is SGDLS and CDR2 YYNGEE. V shed 4 bases, J shed 4 bases, and the junction held 10 bases outside the gene matches. CDR3 length: 15 residues.

This chain links TRBV6-5 with TRBJ1-4; 7 bases match TRBD1. Germline-derived CDR1 and CDR2 are MNHEY and SVGAGI. V lost 6 bases, J lost 7 bases, and 5 bases stayed unmatched. The CDR3 is 13 residues long. The CDR3 region is CASSHRGGEKLFF. In nucleotides, the CDR3 is TGTGCCAGCAGCCACAGGGGTGGTGAAAAACTGTTTTTT.

This clone was counted once. The V and J genes are TRBV27 and TRBJ2-7, with D perhaps matching TRBD1 (5 bases). With 0 bases removed from V and 7 bases from J, the gap between germline ends came to 16 bases. Per the germline V gene, CDR1 is MNHEY and CDR2 is SMNVEV (reference sequence). The CDR3 totals 15 residues. The DNA for the CDR3 is TGTGCCAGCAGTTTATCCCCGGCATTGGGGCAGGAGCAGTACTTC. Protein: CASSLSPALGQEQYF.

The chain employs TRBV27 and TRBJ1-4; 8 positions agree with TRBD1. V gave up 6 bases and J gave up 8 bases; unmatched junction bases: 11. This CDR3 contains 15 residues. The germline gives CDR1 MNHEY, CDR2 SMNVEV (reference sequence). The CDR3: CASRERQGLREKLFF. CDR3 nucleotide sequence: TGTGCCAGCAGGGAGAGACAGGGGTTAAGGGAAAAACTGTTTTTT.

V and J are TRBV19 and TRBJ1-1, with D perhaps matching TRBD1 (5 bases). Germline V gives CDR1 LNHDA, CDR2 SQIVND (reference sequence). The CDR3 has 14 amino acids. V gave up 6 bases and J gave up 5 bases, with 16 bases separating them. Here the CDR3 reads CASSIGGWGTEAFF. The CDR3 DNA follows: TGTGCCAGTAGCATCGGGGGATGGGGGACTGAAGCTTTCTTT.

The chain uses TRBV7-9 and TRBJ1-4, with D maybe TRBD1 (5 bases). V was pared by 4 bases and J by 7 bases, with 13 bases between. CDR3 length: 14 residues. CDR1 and CDR2 from the germline V gene are SEHNR and FQNEAQ (reference sequence). This chain's CDR3 is CASSWKGLPEKLFF. CDR3 DNA: TGTGCCAGCAGCTGGAAGGGGCTTCCTGAAAAACTGTTTTTT. The full variable domain, completed using reference TRBV7-9 and TRBJ1-4, is DTGVSQNPRHKITKRGQNVTFRCDPISEHNRLYWYRQTLGQGPEFLTYFQNEAQLEKSRLLSDRFSAERPKGSFSTLEIQRTEQGDSAMYLCASSWKGLPEKLFFGSGTQLSVL.

V and J are TRBV27 and TRBJ1-5; 7 bases map to TRBD1. V was pared by 3 bases and J by 0 bases, with 23 bases of the junction left unmatched. The CDR3 runs 22 residues. Germline V lookup: CDR1 MNHEY, CDR2 SMNVEV (reference sequence). CDR3 bases: TGTGCCAGCAGTTTCCAACAGGGGAAAATCAGGAAAAGTTTCAGTAGCAATCAGCCCCAGCATTTT. This gives the protein CASSFQQGKIRKSFSSNQPQHF.

The genes are TRBV27 and TRBJ1-2, with TRBD1 matching 7 bases. CDR1 is MNHEY and CDR2 is SMNVEV in the germline V gene (reference sequence). The CDR3 loop spans 14 amino acids. Unmatched junction bases numbered 7, after V lost 6 bases and J lost 3 bases. CDR3 sequence (DNA): TGTGCCAGCAGGACAGGGTTTGAAGACTATGGCTACACCTTC. Encoded protein: CASRTGFEDYGYTF.

The V and J genes are TRBV19 and TRBJ2-1, with TRBD2 matching 8 bases. Per germline, CDR1 LNHDA and CDR2 SQIVND (reference sequence). V gave up 3 bases and J gave up 4 bases; unmatched junction bases: 5. This CDR3 is 15 amino acids long. The CDR3 region has the DNA TGTGCCAGTAGTATCTTTAGCGGGATATACAATGAGCAGTTCTTC. Protein: CASSIFSGIYNEQFF.

This clone was seen just once. The chain has TRBV19 and TRBJ2-1, with D tentatively TRBD1 (6 bases). The germline V gene has CDR1 LNHDA and CDR2 SQIVND (reference sequence). V was cut by 7 bases and J by 2 bases, with 12 bases left in between. The CDR3 has 14 residues. CDR3 DNA sequence: TGTGCCAGTAATCACAGGGCCGCCTACAATGAGCAGTTCTTC. It specifies CASNHRAAYNEQFF.

This clone turned up a few times. The gene calls are TRBV19 and TRBJ1-3, with D uncertain. Germline V gives CDR1 LNHDA, CDR2 SQIVND (reference sequence). This CDR3 comprises 15 residues. Trimming removed 10 bases from V and 2 bases from J, with 18 bases in between. The CDR3 nucleotides read TGTGCCACTCTCCCTAGGATCAGCGCTGGAAACACCATATATTTT. Its protein product is CATLPRISAGNTIYF.

The gene calls are TRBV6-5 and TRBJ2-1, with D possibly matching TRBD2 (6 bases). The CDR3 runs to 16 residues. From germline, CDR1 is MNHEY and CDR2 SVGAGI. Trimming cost V 2 bases and J 6 bases, with 17 bases left between them. CDR3 DNA sequence: TGTGCCAGCAGTTACGCCAGACTAGATATACGCAATGAGCAGTTCTTC. Protein product: CASSYARLDIRNEQFF.

The chain carries TRBV29-1 and TRBJ2-3; a weak D match, TRBD1 (6 bases). This CDR3 is built from 14 residues. Looked up from germline, CDR1 is SQVTM and CDR2 is ANQGSEA. V shed 5 bases and J shed 0 bases, with 12 bases lying between them. Written as DNA, the CDR3 is TGCAGCGTTTCACTACAGGGAAGCACAGATACGCAGTATTTT. Protein sequence: CSVSLQGSTDTQYF.

The rearrangement uses TRBV19 and TRBJ2-3; no clear D gene. The CDR3 consists of 12 residues. Germline loops: CDR1 LNHDA, CDR2 SQIVND (reference sequence). V was trimmed by 5 bases and J by 3 bases, leaving 6 bases between them. The CDR3 protein is CASSFGTDTQYF. The CDR3 DNA is TGTGCCAGTAGTTTCGGGACAGATACGCAGTATTTT.

The rearrangement uses TRBV5-1 and TRBJ2-7; possibly TRBD1 for D (5 bases). Germline V lookup: CDR1 SGHRS, CDR2 YFSETQ. This CDR3 spans 13 amino acids. The germline V and J ends were trimmed by 0 bases and 4 bases, with 8 bases remaining between them. In DNA, the CDR3 is TGCGCCAGCAGCTTGGGACAGATATACGAGCAGTACTTC. Residues: CASSLGQIYEQYF.

The rearrangement uses TRBV2 and TRBJ2-2; D gene ambiguous. Trimming shortened V by 7 bases and J by 8 bases, and 8 bases separated the two germline ends. The CDR3 contains 11 residues. Germline V CDR1 and CDR2: SNHLY, FYNNEI. The CDR3 DNA reads TGTGCCAGCATCGAGTGGGGGGAGCTGTTTTTT. It yields the protein CASIEWGELFF.

The V call is TRBV25-1, the J call TRBJ2-7, with TRBD1 identical over 12 bases. The V segment lost 2 bases and the J segment 4 bases; nucleotides outside the gene matches: 6. CDR3 size: 16 residues. Germline V gene lookup returns CDR1 MGHDK and CDR2 SYGVNS. The CDR3: CASSEQGTGGRYEQYF. The CDR3 DNA is TGTGCCAGCAGTGAACAGGGGACAGGGGGCAGGTACGAGCAGTACTTC.

This sequence joins TRBV7-3 and TRBJ2-1, with TRBD2 matching 12 bases. The germline V gene encodes CDR1 SGHTA and CDR2 FQGTGA. The CDR3 covers 16 residues. Germline trimming cut 0 bases from V and 7 bases from J; bases unmatched to any gene: 4. CDR3 nucleotide sequence: TGTGCCAGCAGCTTAACCCTGACTAGCGGGAGTAATGAGCAGTTCTTC. Amino acids: CASSLTLTSGSNEQFF. Complete variable domain (other parts from reference TRBV7-3 and TRBJ2-1): GAGVSQTPSNKVTEKGKYVELRCDPISGHTALYWYRQSLGQGPEFLIYFQGTGAADDSGLPNDRFFAVRPEGSVSTLKIQRTERGDSAVYLCASSLTLTSGSNEQFFGPGTRLTVL.

The J gene is TRBJ2-1, the V gene TRBV29-1, with TRBD1 identical over 12 bases. CDR1 is SQVTM, CDR2 ANQGSEA, per germline. V lost 7 bases to trimming and J lost 3 bases; unmatched junction nucleotides: 13. The CDR3 covers 17 residues. The CDR3 nucleotides are TGCAGCGCCCGAGGGACAGGGGGCGAAGTTCTCTACAATGAGCAGTTCTTC. It is translated as CSARGTGGEVLYNEQFF.

In this sample, this clone turned up once. The chain joins TRBV5-1 to TRBJ1-3, with a tentative D call TRBD1 (6 bases). Per the germline V gene, CDR1 is SGHRS and CDR2 is YFSETQ. The CDR3 extends over 16 amino acids. V lost 4 bases, J lost 0 bases, and 14 bases lay in between. The CDR3 here is CASSGGRQTSGNTIYF. The DNA of the CDR3 is TGCGCCAGCAGCGGGGGCCGACAGACCTCTGGAAACACCATATATTTT. Based on the CDR3 plus reference TRBV5-1 and TRBJ1-3, the full variable domain is KAGVTQTPRYLIKTRGQQVTLSCSPISGHRSVSWYQQTPGQGLQFLFEYFSETQRNKGNFPGRFSGRQFSNSRSEMNVSTLELGDSALYLCASSGGRQTSGNTIYFGEGSWLTVV.